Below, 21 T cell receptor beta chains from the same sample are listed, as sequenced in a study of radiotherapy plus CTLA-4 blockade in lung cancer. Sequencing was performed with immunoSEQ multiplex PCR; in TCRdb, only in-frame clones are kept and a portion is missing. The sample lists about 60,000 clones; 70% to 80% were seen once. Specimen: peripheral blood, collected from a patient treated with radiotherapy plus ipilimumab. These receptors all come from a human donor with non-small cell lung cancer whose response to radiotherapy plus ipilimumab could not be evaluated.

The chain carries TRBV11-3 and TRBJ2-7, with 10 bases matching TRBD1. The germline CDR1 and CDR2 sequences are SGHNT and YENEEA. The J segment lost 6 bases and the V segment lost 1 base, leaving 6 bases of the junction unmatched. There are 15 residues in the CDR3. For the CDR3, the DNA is TGTGCCAGCAGCTTAGCTGGGACAGGGGAAGGCGAGCAGTACTTC. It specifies CASSLAGTGEGEQYF.

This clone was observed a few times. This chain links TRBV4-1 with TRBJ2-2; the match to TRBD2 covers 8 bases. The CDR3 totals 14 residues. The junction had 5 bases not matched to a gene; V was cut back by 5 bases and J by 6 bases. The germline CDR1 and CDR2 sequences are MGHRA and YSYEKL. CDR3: CASSFRLASGELFF. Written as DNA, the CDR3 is TGCGCCAGCAGCTTCAGACTAGCGTCCGGGGAGCTGTTTTTT.

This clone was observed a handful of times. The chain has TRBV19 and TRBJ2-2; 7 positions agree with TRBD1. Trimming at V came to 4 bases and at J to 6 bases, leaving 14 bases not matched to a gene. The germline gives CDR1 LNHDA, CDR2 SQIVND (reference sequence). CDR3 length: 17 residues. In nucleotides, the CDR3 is TGTGCCAGTAGTAAGACTCGGGACAGAACTTACGCCGGGGAGCTGTTTTTT. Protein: CASSKTRDRTYAGELFF.

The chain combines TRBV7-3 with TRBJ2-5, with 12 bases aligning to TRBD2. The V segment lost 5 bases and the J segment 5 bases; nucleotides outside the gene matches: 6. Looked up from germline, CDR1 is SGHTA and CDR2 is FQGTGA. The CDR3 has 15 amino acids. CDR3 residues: CASSLGLAGTETQYF. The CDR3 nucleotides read TGTGCCAGCAGCCTTGGACTAGCGGGGACGGAGACCCAGTACTTC.

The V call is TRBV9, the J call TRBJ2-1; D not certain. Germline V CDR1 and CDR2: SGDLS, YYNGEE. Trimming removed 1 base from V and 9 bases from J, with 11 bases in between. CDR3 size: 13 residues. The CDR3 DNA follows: TGTGCCAGCAGCGTATTAGAGCGAACTGAGCAGTTCTTC. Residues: CASSVLERTEQFF.

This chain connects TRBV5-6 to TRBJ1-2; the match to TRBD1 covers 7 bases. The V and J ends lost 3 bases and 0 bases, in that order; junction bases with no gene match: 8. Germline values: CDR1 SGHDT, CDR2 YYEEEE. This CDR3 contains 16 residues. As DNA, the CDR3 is TGTGCCAGCAGCTATGGACAGGCTATAGCTAACTATGGCTACACCTTC. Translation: CASSYGQAIANYGYTF.

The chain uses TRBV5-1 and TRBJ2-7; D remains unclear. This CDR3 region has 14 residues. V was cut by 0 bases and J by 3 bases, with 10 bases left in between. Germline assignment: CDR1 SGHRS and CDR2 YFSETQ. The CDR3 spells CASSLVASNYEQYF. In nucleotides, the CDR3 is TGCGCCAGCAGCTTGGTAGCCAGTAACTACGAGCAGTACTTC. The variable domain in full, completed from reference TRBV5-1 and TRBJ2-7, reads KAGVTQTPRYLIKTRGQQVTLSCSPISGHRSVSWYQQTPGQGLQFLFEYFSETQRNKGNFPGRFSGRQFSNSRSEMNVSTLELGDSALYLCASSLVASNYEQYFGPGTRLTVT.

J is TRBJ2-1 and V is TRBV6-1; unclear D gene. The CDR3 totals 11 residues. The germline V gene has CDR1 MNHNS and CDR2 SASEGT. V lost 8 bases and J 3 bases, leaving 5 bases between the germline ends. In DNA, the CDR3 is TGTGCCAGCTGCAGCTACAATGAGCAGTTCTTC. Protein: CASCSYNEQFF.

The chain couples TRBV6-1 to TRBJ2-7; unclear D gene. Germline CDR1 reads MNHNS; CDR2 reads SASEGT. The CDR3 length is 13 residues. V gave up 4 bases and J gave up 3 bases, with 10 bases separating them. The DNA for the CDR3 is TGTGCCAGCAGTGGTCGACTTCTCTACGAGCAGTACTTC. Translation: CASSGRLLYEQYF.

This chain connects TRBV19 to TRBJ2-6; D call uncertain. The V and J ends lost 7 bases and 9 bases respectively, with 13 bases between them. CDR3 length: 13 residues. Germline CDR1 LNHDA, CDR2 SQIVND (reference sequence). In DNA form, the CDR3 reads TGTGCCAGTACCTTCTTACTGAACAACGTCCTGACTTTC. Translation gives CASTFLLNNVLTF.

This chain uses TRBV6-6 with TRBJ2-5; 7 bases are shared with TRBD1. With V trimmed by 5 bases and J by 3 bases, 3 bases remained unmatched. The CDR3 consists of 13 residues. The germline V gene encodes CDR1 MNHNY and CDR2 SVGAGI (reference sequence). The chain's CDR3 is CASSLDREETQYF. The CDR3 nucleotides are TGTGCCAGCAGTCTTGACAGGGAAGAGACCCAGTACTTC.

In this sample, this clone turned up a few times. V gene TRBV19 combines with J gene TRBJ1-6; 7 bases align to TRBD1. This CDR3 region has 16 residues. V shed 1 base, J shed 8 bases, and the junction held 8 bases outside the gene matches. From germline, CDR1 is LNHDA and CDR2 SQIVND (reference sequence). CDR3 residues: CASSIGRTGSDSPLHF. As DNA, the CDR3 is TGTGCCAGTAGTATAGGGAGGACAGGAAGCGATTCACCCCTCCACTTT.

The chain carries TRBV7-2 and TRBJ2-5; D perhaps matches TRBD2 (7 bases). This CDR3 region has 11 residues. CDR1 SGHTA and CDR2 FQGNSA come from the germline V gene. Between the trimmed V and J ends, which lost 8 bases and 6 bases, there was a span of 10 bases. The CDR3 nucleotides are TGTGCCAGCTCGGGGGGCCAGACCCAGTACTTC. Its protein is CASSGGQTQYF.

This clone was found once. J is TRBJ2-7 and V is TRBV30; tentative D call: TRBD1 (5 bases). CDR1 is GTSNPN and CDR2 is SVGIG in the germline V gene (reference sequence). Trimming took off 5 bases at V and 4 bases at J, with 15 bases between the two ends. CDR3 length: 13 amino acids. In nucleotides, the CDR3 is TGTGCCTGGCAGGGCATGGACATATACGAGCAGTACTTC. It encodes CAWQGMDIYEQYF.

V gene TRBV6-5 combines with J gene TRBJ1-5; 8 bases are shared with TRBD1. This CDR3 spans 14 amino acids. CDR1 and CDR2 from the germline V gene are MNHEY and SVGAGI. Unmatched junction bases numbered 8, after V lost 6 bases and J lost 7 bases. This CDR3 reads CASRPGQVMQPQHF. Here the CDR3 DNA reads TGTGCCAGCAGACCGGGACAGGTAATGCAGCCCCAGCATTTT.

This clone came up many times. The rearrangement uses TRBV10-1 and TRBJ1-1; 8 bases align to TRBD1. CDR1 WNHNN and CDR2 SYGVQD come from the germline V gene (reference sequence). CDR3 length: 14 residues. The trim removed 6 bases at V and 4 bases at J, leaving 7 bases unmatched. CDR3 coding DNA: TGCGCCAGCAGCGCTATACAGGGGGTCACTGAAGCTTTCTTT. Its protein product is CASSAIQGVTEAFF.

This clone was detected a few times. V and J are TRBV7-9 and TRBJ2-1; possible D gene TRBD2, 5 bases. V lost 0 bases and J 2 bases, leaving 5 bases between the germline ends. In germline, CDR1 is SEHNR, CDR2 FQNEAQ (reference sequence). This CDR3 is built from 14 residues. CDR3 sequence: CASSLAGTYNEQFF. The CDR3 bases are TGTGCCAGCAGCTTAGCCGGGACCTACAATGAGCAGTTCTTC.

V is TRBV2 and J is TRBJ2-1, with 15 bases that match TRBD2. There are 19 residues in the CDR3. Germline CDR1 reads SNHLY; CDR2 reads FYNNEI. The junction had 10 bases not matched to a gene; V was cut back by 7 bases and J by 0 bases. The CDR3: CASISGLAGGRSSYNEQFF. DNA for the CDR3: TGTGCCAGCATCTCGGGACTAGCGGGAGGTAGAAGCTCCTACAATGAGCAGTTCTTC.

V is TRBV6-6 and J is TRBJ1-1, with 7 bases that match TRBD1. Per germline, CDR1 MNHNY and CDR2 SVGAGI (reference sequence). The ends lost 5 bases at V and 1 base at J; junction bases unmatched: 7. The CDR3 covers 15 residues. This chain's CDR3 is CASSRRQGGNTEAFF. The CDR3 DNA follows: TGTGCCAGCAGTCGACGACAGGGAGGGAACACTGAAGCTTTCTTT.

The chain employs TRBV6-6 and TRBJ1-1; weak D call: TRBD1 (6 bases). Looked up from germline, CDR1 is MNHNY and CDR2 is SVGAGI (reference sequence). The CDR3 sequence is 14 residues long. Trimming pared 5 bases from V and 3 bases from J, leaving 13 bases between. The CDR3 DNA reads TGTGCCAGCAGTCCTGGGGGCGCCTACACTGAAGCTTTCTTT. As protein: CASSPGGAYTEAFF.

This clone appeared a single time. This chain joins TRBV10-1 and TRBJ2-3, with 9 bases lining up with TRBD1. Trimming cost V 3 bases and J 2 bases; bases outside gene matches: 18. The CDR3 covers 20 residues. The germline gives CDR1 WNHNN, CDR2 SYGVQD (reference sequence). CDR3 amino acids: CASSDGTGPSPGTITDTQYF. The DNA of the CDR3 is TGCGCCAGCAGTGACGGGACAGGGCCTTCCCCCGGGACTATCACAGATACGCAGTATTTT.